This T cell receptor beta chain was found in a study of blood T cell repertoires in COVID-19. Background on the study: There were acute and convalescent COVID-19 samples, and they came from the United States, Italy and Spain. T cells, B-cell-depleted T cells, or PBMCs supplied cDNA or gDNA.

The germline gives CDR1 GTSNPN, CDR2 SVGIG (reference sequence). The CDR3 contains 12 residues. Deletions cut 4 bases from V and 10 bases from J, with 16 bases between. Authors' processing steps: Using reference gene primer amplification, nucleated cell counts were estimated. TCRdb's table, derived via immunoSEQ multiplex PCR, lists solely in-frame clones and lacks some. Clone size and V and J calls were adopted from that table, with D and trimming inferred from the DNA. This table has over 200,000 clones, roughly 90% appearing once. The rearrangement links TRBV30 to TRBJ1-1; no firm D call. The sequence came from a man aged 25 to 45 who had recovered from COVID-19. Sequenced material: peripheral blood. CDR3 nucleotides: TGTGCCTGGATCAACTACGGGAAGGGAGCTTTCTTT. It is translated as CAWINYGKGAFF. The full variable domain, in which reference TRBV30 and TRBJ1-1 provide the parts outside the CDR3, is SQTIHQWPATLVQPVGSPLSLECTVEGTSNPNLYWYRQAAGRGLQLLFYSVGIGQISSEVPQNLSASRPQDRQFILSSKKLLLSDSGFYLCAWINYGKGAFFGQGTRLTVV.